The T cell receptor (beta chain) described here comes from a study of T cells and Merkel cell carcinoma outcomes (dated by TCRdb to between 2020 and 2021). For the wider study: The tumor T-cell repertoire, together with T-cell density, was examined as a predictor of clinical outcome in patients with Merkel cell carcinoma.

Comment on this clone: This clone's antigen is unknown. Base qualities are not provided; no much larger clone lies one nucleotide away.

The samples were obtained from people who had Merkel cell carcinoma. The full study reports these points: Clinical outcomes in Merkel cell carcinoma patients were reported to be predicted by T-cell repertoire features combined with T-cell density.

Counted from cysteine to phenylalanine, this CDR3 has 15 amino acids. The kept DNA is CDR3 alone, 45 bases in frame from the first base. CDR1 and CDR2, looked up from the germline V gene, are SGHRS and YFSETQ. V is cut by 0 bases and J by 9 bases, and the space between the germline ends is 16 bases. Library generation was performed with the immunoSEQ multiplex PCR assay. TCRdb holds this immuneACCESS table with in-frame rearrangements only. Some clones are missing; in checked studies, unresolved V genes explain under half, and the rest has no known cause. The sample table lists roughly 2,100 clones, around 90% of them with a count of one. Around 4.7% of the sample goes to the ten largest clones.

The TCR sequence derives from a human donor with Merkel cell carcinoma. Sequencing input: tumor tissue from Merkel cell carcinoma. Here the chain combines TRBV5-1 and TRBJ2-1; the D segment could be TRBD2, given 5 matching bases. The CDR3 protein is CASSLDTGSKSEQFF. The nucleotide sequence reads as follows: TGCGCCAGCAGCTTGGATACGGGATCGAAGAGTGAGCAGTTCTTC.